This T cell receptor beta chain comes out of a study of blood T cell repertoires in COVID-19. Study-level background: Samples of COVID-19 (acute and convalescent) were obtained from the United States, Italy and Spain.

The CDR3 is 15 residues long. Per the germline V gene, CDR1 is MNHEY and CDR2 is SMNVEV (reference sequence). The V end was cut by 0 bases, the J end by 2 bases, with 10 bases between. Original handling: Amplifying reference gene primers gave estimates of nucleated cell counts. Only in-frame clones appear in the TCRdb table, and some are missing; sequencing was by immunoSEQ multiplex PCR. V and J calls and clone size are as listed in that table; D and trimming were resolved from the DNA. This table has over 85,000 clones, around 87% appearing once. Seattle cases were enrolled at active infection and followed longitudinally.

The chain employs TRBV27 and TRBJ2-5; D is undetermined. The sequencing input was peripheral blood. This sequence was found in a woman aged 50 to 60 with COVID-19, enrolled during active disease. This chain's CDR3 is CASSLSWAHQETQYF. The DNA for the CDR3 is TGTGCCAGCAGTTTATCGTGGGCACATCAAGAGACCCAGTACTTC.